This T cell receptor beta chain derives from a study of blood T cell repertoires in COVID-19. Assay: immunoSEQ multiplex PCR; the TCRdb copy retains only in-frame clones and omits some. The sample records about 230,000 clones, 65% to 90% being singletons. The CDR3 consists of 17 residues. V dropped 4 bases and J dropped 8; count of bases not matched to a gene: 14. Germline V gene data show CDR1 as KGHDR and CDR2 as SFDVKD. The sequence was obtained from a man in his forties who had recovered from COVID-19. This chain links TRBV24-1 with TRBJ2-1, with 9 bases aligning to TRBD2. The sample taken for sequencing was peripheral blood. The DNA for the CDR3 is TGTGCCACCAGTGACTCCTCCGCTAGCGGGAATCTCGATGAGCAGTTCTTC. It yields the protein CATSDSSASGNLDEQFF.